This TCR beta chain was found in a study of regulatory T cells in long-lasting Graves disease. For the study at large: Persistence in Graves' disease required over 5 years of antithyroid drugs plus positive TSH receptor antibodies.

Specified time point: persistent/refractory GD, antithyroid drugs over 5 years with positive TRAb. PBMCs provided the RNA from which the TCR library was made. A peripheral blood sample, roughly 8.8 milliliters in volume, was drawn into EDTA tubes. Whole-study findings and limits: Among the persistent patients, about 3,000 public clonotypes were shared, more than the roughly 990 shared among new patients. Persistent disease preferred TRBV28, TRBJ1-2 and TRBJ2-5; new disease, TRBV20-1 and TRBJ2-1.

Comments on this clonotype: No antigen is known for it.

Construction of the TCR beta libraries employed iRepertoire HTBI primers in conjunction with Arm-PCR of CDR3 regions. MiXCR, run by TCRdb on the multiplex PCR reads, gives a single entry per CDR3 protein. The top ten clones hold 42% of a sample with about 660,000 distinct CDR3 sequences, about 30% of them seen once. The CDR3 runs 15 residues. From germline, CDR1 is SNHLY and CDR2 FYNNEI. With 7 bases removed from V and 7 bases from J, the gap between germline ends came to 20 bases. This material consisted of peripheral blood mononuclear cells (PBMCs), taken when the disease was refractory, from a patient treated with antithyroid drugs. The clonotype originates from a female donor with Graves disease. V usage is TRBV2 and J usage is TRBJ2-1; weak D call: TRBD2 (6 bases). This chain's CDR3 is CASTLTRRGGNEQFF. CDR3 nucleotide sequence: TGTGCCAGCACCCTGACTAGACGGGGCGGGAATGAGCAGTTCTTC.